The 28 T cell receptor beta chains listed next were all sequenced from one sample in a study of cytomegalovirus exposure and HLA in healthy donors. A multiplex PCR was run with 60 Vbeta primers and 13 Jbeta primers. Assay used: immunoSEQ multiplex PCR; TCRdb lists only in-frame clones, some missing. There are roughly 77,000 clones in the sample; around 72% occur only once, and around 10% lies in the top ten. The sequenced sample consisted of PBMCs. The origin of the receptors is a woman in her thirties or forties in good health and CMV-seropositive.

V is TRBV7-3 and J is TRBJ1-1; D perhaps matches TRBD1 (6 bases). The CDR3 loop spans 15 amino acids. V gave up 7 bases and J gave up 5 bases, with 20 bases separating them. Germline CDR1 reads SGHTA; CDR2 reads FQGTGA. CDR3 amino acids: CASNSQGPAGTEAFF. CDR3 in DNA: TGTGCCAGCAACTCGCAGGGGCCTGCAGGAACTGAAGCTTTCTTT.

This clone has just one count. This chain links TRBV30 with TRBJ1-1, with D unresolved. This CDR3 region has 11 residues. V was cut by 5 bases and J by 6 bases, with 10 bases left in between. CDR1 and CDR2 (germline): GTSNPN, SVGIG (reference sequence). This CDR3 is CAWERRAEAFF. The CDR3 nucleotides are TGTGCCTGGGAACGTCGGGCTGAAGCTTTCTTT.

The chain uses TRBV5-5 and TRBJ1-1; D is unresolved. V gave up 0 bases and J gave up 3 bases, with 9 bases separating them. This CDR3 comprises 14 residues. From germline, CDR1 is SGHKS and CDR2 YYEKEE (reference sequence). The CDR3 loop reads CASSLDRGYTEAFF. As DNA, the CDR3 is TGTGCCAGCAGCTTGGACCGGGGATACACTGAAGCTTTCTTT.

This chain joins TRBV6-1 and TRBJ2-1; a possible D gene is TRBD2 (5 bases). Germline V gives CDR1 MNHNS, CDR2 SASEGT. This CDR3 has 13 residues. V was cut by 2 bases and J by 7 bases, with 9 bases left in between. CDR3 DNA sequence: TGTGCCAGCAGTGAATGGGGAGCAAATGAGCAGTTCTTC. Protein: CASSEWGANEQFF.

The chain combines TRBV6-5 with TRBJ1-3; D gene ambiguous. CDR3 length: 14 amino acids. Germline CDR1 MNHEY, CDR2 SVGAGI. Trimming cost V 2 bases and J 9 bases, with 14 bases left between them. CDR3 residues: CASSYDGVRGTIYF. CDR3 nucleotide sequence: TGTGCCAGCAGTTACGACGGGGTACGCGGCACCATATATTTT.

This clone was recorded many times. The chain recombines TRBV7-6 with TRBJ1-4; 7 bases map to TRBD1. The CDR3 is 13 amino acids. V was pared by 5 bases and J by 8 bases, with 5 bases of the junction left unmatched. Germline V gene data show CDR1 as SGHVS and CDR2 as FNYEAQ. CDR3 nucleotides: TGTGCCAGCAGCCAACAGGGGATGGAAAAACTGTTTTTT. Residues: CASSQQGMEKLFF. Combining the CDR3 with reference TRBV7-6 and TRBJ1-4 gives the whole variable domain GAGVSQSPRYKVTKRGQDVALRCDPISGHVSLYWYRQALGQGPEFLTYFNYEAQQDKSGLPNDRFSAERPEGSISTLTIQRTEQRDSAMYRCASSQQGMEKLFFGSGTQLSVL.

This clone was recorded at least ten times. The rearrangement joins TRBV5-1 to TRBJ2-1, with a tentative D call TRBD2 (5 bases). Trimming removed 0 bases at V and 8 bases at J, with 15 bases between. Germline values: CDR1 SGHRS, CDR2 YFSETQ. The CDR3 is 15 amino acids. CDR3 sequence reads: CASSLALPRVDEQFF. The CDR3 DNA follows: TGCGCCAGCAGCTTGGCACTCCCGAGGGTCGATGAGCAGTTCTTC.

The chain links TRBV7-3 to TRBJ1-2; D unclear. This CDR3 contains 14 residues. Trimming took 5 bases from V and 4 from J, leaving 14 bases between them. Per germline, CDR1 SGHTA and CDR2 FQGTGA. CDR3 nucleotides: TGTGCCAGCAGCCCAGCAGGTCTGAGCTATGGCTACACCTTC. Protein product: CASSPAGLSYGYTF.

This clone was counted a single time. The gene calls are TRBV5-1 and TRBJ1-4; TRBD1 aligns across 7 bases. The CDR3 has 14 amino acids. V lost 3 bases, J lost 3 bases, and 2 bases stayed unmatched. Looked up from germline, CDR1 is SGHRS and CDR2 is YFSETQ. The CDR3 DNA is TGCGCCAGCAGCTCGGACAGGCCTAATGAAAAACTGTTTTTT. Its protein is CASSSDRPNEKLFF. Looking up the rest from reference TRBV5-1 and TRBJ1-4 gives the full variable domain: KAGVTQTPRYLIKTRGQQVTLSCSPISGHRSVSWYQQTPGQGLQFLFEYFSETQRNKGNFPGRFSGRQFSNSRSEMNVSTLELGDSALYLCASSSDRPNEKLFFGSGTQLSVL.

The chain employs TRBV11-2 and TRBJ1-4, with TRBD1 matching 8 bases. CDR1 is SGHAT, CDR2 FQNNGV, per germline. The CDR3 totals 14 residues. The V gene end was trimmed by 5 bases and the J gene end by 5 bases; junction bases not matched to a gene: 4. This CDR3 reads CASSRDRLNEKLFF. The CDR3 DNA reads as TGTGCCAGCAGCCGGGACAGGCTGAATGAAAAACTGTTTTTT. The full variable domain, its missing parts supplied by reference TRBV11-2 and TRBJ1-4, is EAGVAQSPRYKIIEKRQSVAFWCNPISGHATLYWYQQILGQGPKLLIQFQNNGVVDDSQLPKDRFSAERLKGVDSTLKIQPAKLEDSAVYLCASSRDRLNEKLFFGSGTQLSVL.

J is TRBJ1-5 and V is TRBV2; perhaps TRBD1 as D (5 bases). This CDR3 has 15 amino acids. Germline CDR1 reads SNHLY; CDR2 reads FYNNEI. Trimming cost V 3 bases and J 3 bases, with 12 bases left between them. In DNA form, the CDR3 reads TGTGCCAGCAGTGAGAGTCAGGGTTTCAATCAGCCCCAGCATTTT. Translating gives CASSESQGFNQPQHF.

V and J are TRBV2 and TRBJ2-3, with D maybe TRBD2 (7 bases). Germline assignment: CDR1 SNHLY and CDR2 FYNNEI. This CDR3 region has 14 residues. V gave up 8 bases and J gave up 1 base, with 13 bases separating them. Here the CDR3 DNA reads TGTGCCAGCGGGGAGGGGGTAGGCACAGATACGCAGTATTTT. The encoded protein is CASGEGVGTDTQYF.

J is TRBJ2-3 and V is TRBV7-3; weak D call: TRBD2 (6 bases). The germline V gene encodes CDR1 SGHTA and CDR2 FQGTGA. The V and J ends lost 2 bases and 5 bases respectively, with 8 bases between them. This CDR3 contains 13 residues. The CDR3 DNA is TGTGCCAGCAGCTTACAGGGAGGAGATACGCAGTATTTT. It yields the protein CASSLQGGDTQYF.

The rearrangement links TRBV2 to TRBJ1-1; D remains unclear. Germline V CDR1 and CDR2: SNHLY, FYNNEI. V shed 6 bases and J shed 4 bases, with 15 bases lying between them. CDR3 length equals 14 residues. CDR3 sequence reads: CASRSMGGFTEAFF. The CDR3 DNA follows: TGTGCCAGCAGGTCCATGGGAGGGTTCACTGAAGCTTTCTTT.

V is TRBV10-3 and J is TRBJ1-2; D is possibly TRBD1 (6 bases). The germline V and J ends were trimmed by 1 base and 2 bases, with 11 bases remaining between them. This CDR3 spans 15 amino acids. Germline V lookup: CDR1 ENHRY, CDR2 SYGVKD. The DNA of the CDR3 is TGTGCCATCAGTGAGTGGGGGGGGCGGAACTATGGCTACACCTTC. Translation gives CAISEWGGRNYGYTF.

The V and J genes are TRBV10-3 and TRBJ1-2, with D possibly TRBD1 on 5 matching bases. The CDR3 has 13 amino acids. Germline V gene lookup returns CDR1 ENHRY and CDR2 SYGVKD. V lost 6 bases and J 8 bases, leaving 16 bases between the germline ends. CDR3 in DNA: TGTGCCATCAGATCGACAGATTCGGAGGGCTACACCTTC. Translation: CAIRSTDSEGYTF.

This clone was seen a few times. The chain uses TRBV7-9 and TRBJ1-2; TRBD1 is a possible D gene (6 bases). CDR3 length: 12 residues. Trimming removed 8 bases from V and 8 bases from J, with 15 bases in between. CDR1 SEHNR and CDR2 FQNEAQ come from the germline V gene (reference sequence). The CDR3 sequence is CASGLKQGGYTF. The CDR3 DNA is TGTGCCAGCGGCCTTAAACAGGGAGGCTACACCTTC.

J is TRBJ2-1 and V is TRBV5-1, with 7 bases matching TRBD1. J gave up 7 bases and V 4 bases, and 8 bases lay outside the gene matches. CDR1 is SGHRS, CDR2 YFSETQ, per germline. This CDR3 comprises 14 residues. CDR3 in DNA: TGCGCCAGCAGCCCCGGGACAGCCGGTAATGAGCAGTTCTTC. It translates to CASSPGTAGNEQFF.

This clone was observed a single time. The gene calls are TRBV9 and TRBJ1-2; possible D gene TRBD1, 6 bases. The CDR3 is 14 amino acids. Germline lookup yields CDR1 SGDLS and CDR2 YYNGEE. Trimming stripped 4 bases from V and 4 bases from J, with 14 bases between. The CDR3 loop is CASSSRDNPYGYTF. Written as DNA, the CDR3 is TGTGCCAGCAGCAGCCGGGACAACCCCTATGGCTACACCTTC.

This clone has more than one count but fewer than ten. The rearrangement joins TRBV6-6 to TRBJ2-1; 8 nucleotides agree with TRBD2. With V trimmed by 8 bases and J by 15 bases, 15 bases remained unmatched. Germline V gene sequence: CDR1 MNHNY, CDR2 SVGAGI (reference sequence). The CDR3 spans 13 residues. The DNA of the CDR3 is TGTGCCAGCGACCTGACCACGGGGGGGCGGGGGTTCTTC. Translation: CASDLTTGGRGFF.

This chain joins TRBV18 and TRBJ1-1; TRBD1 is a possible D gene (5 bases). CDR3 length: 15 amino acids. From germline, CDR1 is KGHSH and CDR2 LQKENI. Trimming took off 2 bases at V and 0 bases at J, with 10 bases between the two ends. CDR3 sequence: CASSPAGRMNTEAFF. CDR3 DNA sequence: TGTGCCAGCTCACCAGCAGGGAGGATGAACACTGAAGCTTTCTTT.

V is TRBV19 and J is TRBJ2-7; 7 nucleotides align to TRBD1. The CDR3 sequence is 14 residues long. Trimming removed 5 bases from V and 6 bases from J; junction bases left unmatched: 10. Germline lookup yields CDR1 LNHDA and CDR2 SQIVND (reference sequence). The CDR3 nucleotides are TGTGCCAGTAGTCACCGGGACAGTCCGGGCGAGCAGTACTTC. Translated: CASSHRDSPGEQYF. The full variable domain, completed using reference TRBV19 and TRBJ2-7, is DGGITQSPKYLFRKEGQNVTLSCEQNLNHDAMYWYRQDPGQGLRLIYYSQIVNDFQKGDIAEGYSVSREKKESFPLTVTSAQKNPTAFYLCASSHRDSPGEQYFGPGTRLTVT.

The J gene is TRBJ1-3, the V gene TRBV9; D is ambiguous. The CDR3 runs to 14 residues. CDR1 and CDR2 from the germline V gene are SGDLS and YYNGEE. Trimming took 4 bases from V and 4 from J, leaving 12 bases between them. In DNA, the CDR3 is TGTGCCAGCAGCCAAGGACGAGGGGGAAACACCATATATTTT. It codes for CASSQGRGGNTIYF. Supplemented by reference TRBV9 and TRBJ1-3, the full variable domain reads DSGVTQTPKHLITATGQRVTLRCSPRSGDLSVYWYQQSLDQGLQFLIQYYNGEERAKGNILERFSAQQFPDLHSELNLSSLELGDSALYFCASSQGRGGNTIYFGEGSWLTVV.

The chain has TRBV5-4 and TRBJ1-1, with D perhaps matching TRBD1 (6 bases). Germline CDR1 SGHNT, CDR2 YYREEE (reference sequence). Trimming pared 0 bases from V and 0 bases from J, leaving 9 bases between. The length of the CDR3 is 15 residues. CDR3 region: CASSLVQGMNTEAFF. For the CDR3, the DNA is TGTGCCAGCAGCTTGGTTCAGGGGATGAACACTGAAGCTTTCTTT.

This chain joins TRBV29-1 and TRBJ2-5, with 7 positions matching TRBD1. This CDR3 contains 11 residues. Germline lookup yields CDR1 SQVTM and CDR2 ANQGSEA. After removal of 6 bases from V and 5 bases from J, the junction contained 3 bases not matched to a gene. CDR3 sequence: CSVRQGETQYF. The CDR3 nucleotides read TGCAGCGTACGACAGGGTGAGACCCAGTACTTC.

The rearrangement joins TRBV2 to TRBJ2-1; 7 nucleotides match TRBD1. Trimming at V came to 10 bases and at J to 8 bases, leaving 8 bases not matched to a gene. The CDR3 consists of 12 residues. CDR1 SNHLY and CDR2 FYNNEI come from the germline V gene. The CDR3 nucleotides read TGTGCCACGGCCCCCACAGGGGATGAGCAGTTCTTC. Translated: CATAPTGDEQFF.

The genes are TRBV2 and TRBJ1-6; maybe TRBD1 (6 bases). There are 14 residues in the CDR3. The germline V gene has CDR1 SNHLY and CDR2 FYNNEI. With 2 bases removed from V and 10 bases from J, the gap between germline ends came to 12 bases. This CDR3 reads CASSEMVRGSPLHF. CDR3 DNA sequence: TGTGCCAGCAGTGAAATGGTCAGGGGCTCACCCCTCCACTTT.

The gene calls are TRBV10-2 and TRBJ2-7; 10 bases line up with TRBD2. Germline lookup yields CDR1 WSHSY and CDR2 SAAADI. With V trimmed by 2 bases and J by 6 bases, 16 bases remained unmatched. The CDR3 runs to 18 residues. CDR3 in amino acids: CASSETQKVAGGRIEQYF. The CDR3, as DNA: TGCGCCAGCAGTGAGACCCAGAAGGTAGCGGGGGGACGAATCGAGCAGTACTTC.